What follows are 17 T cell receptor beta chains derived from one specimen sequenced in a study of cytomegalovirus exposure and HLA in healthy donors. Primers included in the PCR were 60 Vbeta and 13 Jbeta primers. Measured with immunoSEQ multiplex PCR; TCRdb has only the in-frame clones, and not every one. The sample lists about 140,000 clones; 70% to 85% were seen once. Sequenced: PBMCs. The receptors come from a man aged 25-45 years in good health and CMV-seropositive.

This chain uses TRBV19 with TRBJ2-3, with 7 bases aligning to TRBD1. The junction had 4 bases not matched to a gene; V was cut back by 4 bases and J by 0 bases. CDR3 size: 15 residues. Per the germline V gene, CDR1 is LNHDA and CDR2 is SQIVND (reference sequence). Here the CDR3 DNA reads TGTGCCAGTAGTACGCAGGGGGAAAGCACAGATACGCAGTATTTT. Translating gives CASSTQGESTDTQYF.

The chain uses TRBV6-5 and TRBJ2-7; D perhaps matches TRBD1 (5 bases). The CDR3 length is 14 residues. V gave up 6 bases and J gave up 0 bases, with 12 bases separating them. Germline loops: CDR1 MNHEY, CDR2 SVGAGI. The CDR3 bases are TGTGCCAGCAGCCACGACAGACGCTCCTACGAGCAGTACTTC. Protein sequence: CASSHDRRSYEQYF.

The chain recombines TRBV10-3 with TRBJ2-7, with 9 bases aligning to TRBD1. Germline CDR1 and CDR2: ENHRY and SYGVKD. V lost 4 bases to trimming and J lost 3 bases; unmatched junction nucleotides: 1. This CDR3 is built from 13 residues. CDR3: CAISGQGVYEQYF. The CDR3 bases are TGTGCCATCAGTGGACAGGGGGTCTACGAGCAGTACTTC.

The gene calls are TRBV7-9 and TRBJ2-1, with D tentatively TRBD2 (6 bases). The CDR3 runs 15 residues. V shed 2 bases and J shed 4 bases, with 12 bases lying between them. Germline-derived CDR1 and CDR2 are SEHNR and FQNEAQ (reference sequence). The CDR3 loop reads CASSLLTSQYNEQFF. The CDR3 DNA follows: TGTGCCAGCAGCTTACTAACTAGCCAATACAATGAGCAGTTCTTC.

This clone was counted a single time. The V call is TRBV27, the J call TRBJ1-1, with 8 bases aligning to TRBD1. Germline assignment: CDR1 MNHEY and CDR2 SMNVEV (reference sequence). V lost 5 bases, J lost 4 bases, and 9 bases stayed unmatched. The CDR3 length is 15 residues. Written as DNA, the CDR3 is TGTGCCAGCAGTACGCCCAGGGGGCCGGGCACTGAAGCTTTCTTT. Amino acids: CASSTPRGPGTEAFF.

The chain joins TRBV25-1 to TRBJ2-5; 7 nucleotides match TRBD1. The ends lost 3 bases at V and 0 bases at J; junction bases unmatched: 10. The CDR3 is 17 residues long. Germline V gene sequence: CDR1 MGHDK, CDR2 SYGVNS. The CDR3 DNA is TGTGCCAGCAGTGAGATAGGACAGGTGTCGTACCAAGAGACCCAGTACTTC. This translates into CASSEIGQVSYQETQYF.

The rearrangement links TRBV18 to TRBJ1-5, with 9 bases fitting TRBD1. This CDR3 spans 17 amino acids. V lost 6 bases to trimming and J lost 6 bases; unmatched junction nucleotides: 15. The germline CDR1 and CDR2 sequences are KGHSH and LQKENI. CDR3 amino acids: CASSLTGTGLGAQPQHF. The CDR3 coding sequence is TGTGCCAGCTCTCTCACTGGGACAGGGTTAGGGGCTCAGCCCCAGCATTTT.

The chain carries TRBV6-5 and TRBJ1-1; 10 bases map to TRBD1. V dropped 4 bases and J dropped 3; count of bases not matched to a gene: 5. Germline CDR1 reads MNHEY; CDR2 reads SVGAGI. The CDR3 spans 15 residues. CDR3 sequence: CASSSGTGADTEAFF. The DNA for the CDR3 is TGTGCCAGCAGTTCGGGGACAGGGGCGGACACTGAAGCTTTCTTT.

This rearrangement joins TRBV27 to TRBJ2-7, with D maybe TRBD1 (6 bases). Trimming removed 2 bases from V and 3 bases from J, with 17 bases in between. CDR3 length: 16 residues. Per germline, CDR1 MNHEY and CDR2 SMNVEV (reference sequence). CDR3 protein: CASSLGATGRNYEQYF. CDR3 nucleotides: TGTGCCAGCAGTTTAGGTGCAACAGGGAGAAACTACGAGCAGTACTTC.

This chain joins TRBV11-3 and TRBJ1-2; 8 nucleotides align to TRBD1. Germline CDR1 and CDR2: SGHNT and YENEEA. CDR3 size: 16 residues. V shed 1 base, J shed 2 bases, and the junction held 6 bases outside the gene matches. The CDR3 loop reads CASSLVGTGGNYGYTF. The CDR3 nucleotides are TGTGCCAGCAGCTTAGTGGGGACAGGCGGGAACTATGGCTACACCTTC.

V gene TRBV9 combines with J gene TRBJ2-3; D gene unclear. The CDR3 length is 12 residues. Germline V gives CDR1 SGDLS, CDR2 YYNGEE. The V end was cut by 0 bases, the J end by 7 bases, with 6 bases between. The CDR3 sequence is CASSVGVNTQYF. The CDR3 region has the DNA TGTGCCAGCAGCGTAGGAGTAAATACGCAGTATTTT. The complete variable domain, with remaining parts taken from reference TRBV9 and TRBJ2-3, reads DSGVTQTPKHLITATGQRVTLRCSPRSGDLSVYWYQQSLDQGLQFLIQYYNGEERAKGNILERFSAQQFPDLHSELNLSSLELGDSALYFCASSVGVNTQYFGPGTRLTVL.

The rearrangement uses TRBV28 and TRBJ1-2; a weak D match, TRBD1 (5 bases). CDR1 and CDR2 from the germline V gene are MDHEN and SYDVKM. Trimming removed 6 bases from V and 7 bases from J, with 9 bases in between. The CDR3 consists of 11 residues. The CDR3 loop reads CASRGLFGYTF. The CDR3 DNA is TGTGCCAGCAGGGGGCTGTTTGGCTACACCTTC.

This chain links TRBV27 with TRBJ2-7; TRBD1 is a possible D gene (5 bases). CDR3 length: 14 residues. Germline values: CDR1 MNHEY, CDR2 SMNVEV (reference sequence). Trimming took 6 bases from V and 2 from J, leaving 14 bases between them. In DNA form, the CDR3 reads TGTGCCAGCAGCCTCAATAGGGGTGCCTACGAGCAGTACTTC. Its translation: CASSLNRGAYEQYF.

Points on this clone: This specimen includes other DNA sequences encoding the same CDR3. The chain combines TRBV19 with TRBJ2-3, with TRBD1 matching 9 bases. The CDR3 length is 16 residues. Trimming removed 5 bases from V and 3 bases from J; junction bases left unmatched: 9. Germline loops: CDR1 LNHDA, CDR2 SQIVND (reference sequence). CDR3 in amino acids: CASSVRTGVGTDTQYF. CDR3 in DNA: TGTGCCAGTAGTGTCCGGACAGGGGTAGGGACAGATACGCAGTATTTT.

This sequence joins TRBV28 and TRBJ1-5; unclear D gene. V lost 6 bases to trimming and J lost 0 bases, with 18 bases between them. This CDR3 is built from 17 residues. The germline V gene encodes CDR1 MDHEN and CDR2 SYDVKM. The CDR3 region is CASSPILGGSSNQPQHF. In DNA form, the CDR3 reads TGTGCCAGCAGCCCTATCCTCGGCGGGAGTAGCAATCAGCCCCAGCATTTT.

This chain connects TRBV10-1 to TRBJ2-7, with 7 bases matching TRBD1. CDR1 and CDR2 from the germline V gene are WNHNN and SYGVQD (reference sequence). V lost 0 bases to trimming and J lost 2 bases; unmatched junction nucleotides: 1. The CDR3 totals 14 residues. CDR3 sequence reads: CASSESTGAYEQYF. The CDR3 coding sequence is TGCGCCAGCAGTGAGTCAACAGGGGCCTACGAGCAGTACTTC.

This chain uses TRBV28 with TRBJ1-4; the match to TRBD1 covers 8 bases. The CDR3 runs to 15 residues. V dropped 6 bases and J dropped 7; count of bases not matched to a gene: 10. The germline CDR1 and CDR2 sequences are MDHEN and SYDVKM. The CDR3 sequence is CASRETRGRVEKLFF. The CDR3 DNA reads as TGTGCCAGCAGAGAGACCAGGGGGCGGGTTGAAAAACTGTTTTTT.